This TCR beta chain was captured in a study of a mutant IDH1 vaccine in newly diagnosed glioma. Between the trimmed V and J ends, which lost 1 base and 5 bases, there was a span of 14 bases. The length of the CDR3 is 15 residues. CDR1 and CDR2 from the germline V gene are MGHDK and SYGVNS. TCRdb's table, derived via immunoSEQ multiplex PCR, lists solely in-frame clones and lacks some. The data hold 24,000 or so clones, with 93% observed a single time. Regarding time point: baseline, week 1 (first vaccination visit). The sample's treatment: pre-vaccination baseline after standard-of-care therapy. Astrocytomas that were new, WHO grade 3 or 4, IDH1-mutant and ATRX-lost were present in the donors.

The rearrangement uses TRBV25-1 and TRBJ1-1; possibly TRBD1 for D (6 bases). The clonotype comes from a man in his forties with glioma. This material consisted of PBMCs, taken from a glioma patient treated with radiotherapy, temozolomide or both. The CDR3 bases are TGTGCCAGCAGTGAATGGGGAGGGGGGGGTACTGAAGCTTTCTTT. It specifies CASSEWGGGGTEAFF.